This entry is about one TCR beta chain. What it binds is unknown. The method was immunoSEQ multiplex PCR; TCRdb's version includes in-frame clones alone and lacks a portion of them. This table holds around 2,000,000 clones, about 92% found once. The entry originates in a study of shared clonotypes between healthy human individuals. CD45RO-negative cells were positively selected for CCR7, leaving out terminally differentiated effector memory CD45RA+ cells. The donors were adults (healthy and HIV-negative) with no recent acute infections or vaccinations. Study-level results: Shared across a few donors were 4% to 5% of the naive CD4 clonotypes.

This sequence was found in a man between 18 and 29 years old in good health. Some clones in this sample may be carry-over from other donors' samples. The sequenced material came from naive CD8+ T cells from PBMCs.

Here the CDR3 DNA reads TGTGCCATCAGGTTTACTAGCGGGAGGGTCCACAATGAGCAGTTCTTC. Protein: CAIRFTSGRVHNEQFF. The chain carries TRBV10-3 and TRBJ2-1; the match to TRBD2 covers 13 bases. CDR1 and CDR2 (germline): ENHRY, SYGVKD. V gave up 6 bases and J gave up 5 bases; unmatched junction bases: 7. The CDR3 has 16 residues.